The 20 T cell receptor beta chains in this list originate from one sample, sequenced in a study of regulatory T cells in long-lasting Graves disease. Time point meaning: newly diagnosed GD, antithyroid drugs for less than 3 months. Isolated PBMC RNA provided the starting material for the TCR library. CDR3-region Arm-PCR and iRepertoire HTBI primers produced the TCR beta libraries. TCRdb ran MiXCR on the multiplex PCR reads and lists one entry per CDR3 protein. The table lists some 350,000 distinct CDR3 sequences, around 15% of them singletons. The same sample was also used in a study of T cells in Graves' hyperthyroidism and ophthalmopathy.

This specimen consisted of peripheral blood mononuclear cells (PBMCs), obtained at new diagnosis, from a patient treated with antithyroid drugs. These receptors all come from a woman aged 18-30 years with Graves disease.

This chain joins TRBV6-5 and TRBJ1-1; unclear D gene. Germline lookup yields CDR1 MNHEY and CDR2 SVGAGI. V was pared by 1 base and J by 4 bases, with 13 bases between. This CDR3 is 15 amino acids long. This CDR3 reads CASSYWRADITEAFF. DNA of the CDR3: TGTGCCAGCAGTTACTGGAGGGCCGACATCACTGAAGCTTTCTTT.

This clonotype was counted ten times or more. The gene calls are TRBV6-1 and TRBJ1-2, with D unresolved. V gave up 3 bases and J gave up 8 bases, with 10 bases separating them. Germline CDR1 reads MNHNS; CDR2 reads SASEGT. CDR3 length equals 12 residues. CDR3 bases: TGTGCCAGCAGTGAGATTATGAGGGGCTACACCTTC. This sequence encodes CASSEIMRGYTF.

This clonotype was observed many times. This chain joins TRBV3-1 and TRBJ2-5; 15 bases are shared with TRBD2. Trimming removed 3 bases from V and 2 bases from J; junction bases left unmatched: 7. The CDR3 has 18 amino acids. Germline-derived CDR1 and CDR2 are LGHDT and YNNKEL (reference sequence). CDR3 sequence (DNA): TGTGCCAGCAGCCAGCCTCGAGGACTAGCGGGAGGGCAAGAGACCCAGTACTTC. It is translated as CASSQPRGLAGGQETQYF.

This clonotype was counted ten times or more. The V and J genes are TRBV20-1 and TRBJ2-5; D is ambiguous. The CDR3 is 11 residues long. In germline, CDR1 is DFQATT, CDR2 SNEGSKA (reference sequence). V was shortened by 6 bases and J by 5 bases, with 10 bases between the two germline ends. CDR3 loop: CSARPLETQYF. The DNA for the CDR3 is TGCAGTGCCCGCCCATTGGAGACCCAGTACTTC.

This clonotype was recorded many times. The chain has TRBV28 and TRBJ1-2; D is uncertain. The V end was cut by 3 bases, the J end by 11 bases, with 19 bases between. Germline CDR1 reads MDHEN; CDR2 reads SYDVKM. This CDR3 contains 14 residues. CDR3 sequence (DNA): TGTGCCAGCAGTTTCCTGGTCGTGGGAGGCGGATACACCTTC. Encoded protein: CASSFLVVGGGYTF.

This clonotype occurred a few times. The chain links TRBV5-1 to TRBJ2-4; D not resolved. The ends were cut back, 0 bases at V and 6 bases at J, with 13 bases in the middle. This CDR3 is 15 amino acids long. CDR1 and CDR2 (germline): SGHRS, YFSETQ. CDR3: CASSLEGPPGNIQYF. The DNA for the CDR3 is TGCGCCAGCAGCTTGGAAGGGCCGCCGGGAAACATTCAGTACTTC.

This clonotype was counted a few times. The chain joins TRBV10-3 to TRBJ2-1, with 10 positions matching TRBD2. The germline gives CDR1 ENHRY, CDR2 SYGVKD. The CDR3 is 16 amino acids. J was trimmed by 5 bases and V by 5 bases; bases with no gene match: 9. CDR3 nucleotide sequence: TGTGCCATCAGTCCGATAGCGGGGGGCGGAAACAATGAGCAGTTCTTC. Translated, it gives CAISPIAGGGNNEQFF.

This clonotype was observed a few times. This sequence joins TRBV19 and TRBJ1-2; 7 nucleotides align to TRBD1. Germline CDR1 LNHDA, CDR2 SQIVND (reference sequence). V dropped 4 bases and J dropped 5; count of bases not matched to a gene: 7. This CDR3 comprises 14 residues. CDR3 DNA: TGTGCCAGTAGTACCGGGACAGCGTTTTATGGCTACACCTTC. Translation gives CASSTGTAFYGYTF.

The table lists this clonotype with many counts. V is TRBV30 and J is TRBJ1-5; a possible D gene is TRBD1 (6 bases). This CDR3 is built from 14 residues. CDR1 is GTSNPN, CDR2 SVGIG, per germline (reference sequence). V shed 0 bases and J shed 7 bases, with 13 bases lying between them. Written as DNA, the CDR3 is TGTGCCTGGAGTGTAGGAGGGGGTCAGCAGCCCCAGCATTTT. It yields the protein CAWSVGGGQQPQHF.

Note on this clonotype: A much larger clonotype is one base distant, so this may be a read error. The chain joins TRBV6-2 or TRBV6-3 to TRBJ2-1, with TRBD2 as a possible D gene (5 bases). Germline loops: CDR1 MNHEY, CDR2 SVGEGT. The CDR3 runs to 15 residues. This CDR3 is CASSERALAKNIQHF. The CDR3 nucleotides are TGTGCCAGCAGTGAACGGGCCCTAGCCAAAAACATTCAGCACTTC.

The chain couples TRBV6-1 to TRBJ2-3; D may be TRBD2 (6 bases). The CDR3 is 13 residues long. Looked up from germline, CDR1 is MNHNS and CDR2 is SASEGT. V dropped 4 bases and J dropped 8 bases, with 13 bases sitting between them. CDR3 in amino acids: CASSGEVRSTQYF. CDR3 DNA: TGTGCCAGCAGTGGGGAGGTGAGAAGTACGCAGTATTTT.

This clonotype appeared many times. V and J are TRBV18 and TRBJ1-1; 8 bases are shared with TRBD1. The CDR3 length is 16 residues. With V trimmed by 4 bases and J by 4 bases, 11 bases remained unmatched. Germline CDR1 reads KGHSH; CDR2 reads LQKENI. For the CDR3, the DNA is TGTGCCAGCTCACGACTGGCCGGACAGGGTGGCACTGAAGCTTTCTTT. Its protein is CASSRLAGQGGTEAFF.

This clonotype was observed a handful of times. The chain combines TRBV30 with TRBJ2-5; 7 bases are a match to TRBD2. CDR1 is GTSNPN, CDR2 SVGIG, per germline (reference sequence). The CDR3 is 13 residues long. Trimming removed 5 bases from V and 2 bases from J; junction bases left unmatched: 5. As DNA, the CDR3 is TGTGCCTGGGACTTCGGGGGGCAAGAGACCCAGTACTTC. Protein product: CAWDFGGQETQYF.

This clonotype was seen ten or more times. The rearrangement uses TRBV7-2 and TRBJ2-6, with D uncertain. V dropped 5 bases and J dropped 0 bases, with 5 bases sitting between them. Germline values: CDR1 SGHTA, CDR2 FQGNSA. This CDR3 has 14 amino acids. The CDR3: CASSLSSGANVLTF. The CDR3 DNA is TGTGCCAGCAGCCTAAGCTCTGGGGCCAACGTCCTGACTTTC. The complete variable domain, with remaining parts taken from reference TRBV7-2 and TRBJ2-6, reads GAGVSQSPSNKVTEKGKDVELRCDPISGHTALYWYRQSLGQGLEFLIYFQGNSAPDKSGLPSDRFSAERTGGSVSTLTIQRTQQEDSAVYLCASSLSSGANVLTFGAGSRLTVL.

Only a few counts were recorded for this clonotype. CDR3 region: CASISSPGNSNYGYTF. CDR3 in DNA: TGTGCCAGTATCTCATCCCCCGGTAACTCTAACTATGGCTACACCTTC. The chain joins TRBV19 to TRBJ1-2; D ambiguous. This CDR3 spans 16 amino acids. In germline, CDR1 is LNHDA, CDR2 SQIVND (reference sequence). V was trimmed by 7 bases and J by 0 bases, leaving 18 bases between them.

The V gene is TRBV20-1, the J gene TRBJ1-5; D is undetermined. V was pared by 6 bases and J by 7 bases, with 22 bases between. The CDR3 has 15 residues. Per the germline V gene, CDR1 is DFQATT and CDR2 is SNEGSKA (reference sequence). CDR3 in DNA: TGCAGTGCCTCGCGGACGGACGTTTCATCCCAGCCCCAGCATTTT. It translates to CSASRTDVSSQPQHF.

This clonotype was picked up many times. The DNA for the CDR3 is TGTGCCAGCGCTCCCCAGTTGGTTCTAGCGGGGCAAGAGACCCAGTACTTC. It yields the protein CASAPQLVLAGQETQYF. The rearrangement joins TRBV28 to TRBJ2-5, with 9 nucleotides matching TRBD2. There are 17 residues in the CDR3. Per germline, CDR1 MDHEN and CDR2 SYDVKM. The ends lost 8 bases at V and 2 bases at J; junction bases unmatched: 15.

This chain connects TRBV9 to TRBJ1-1; no clear D gene. This CDR3 has 15 residues. Trimming cost V 2 bases and J 4 bases, with 15 bases left between them. The germline gives CDR1 SGDLS, CDR2 YYNGEE. CDR3 residues: CASSVRAEGRTEAFF. For the CDR3, the DNA is TGTGCCAGCAGCGTGCGCGCGGAGGGCCGCACTGAAGCTTTCTTT.

V gene TRBV6-1 combines with J gene TRBJ2-5; 8 bases are shared with TRBD2. The CDR3 contains 17 residues. V was clipped by 5 bases and J by 2 bases; unmatched bases: 13. Germline V gene lookup returns CDR1 MNHNS and CDR2 SASEGT. CDR3 protein: CASSRSLASGHQETQYF. In DNA, the CDR3 is TGTGCCAGCAGTAGGTCCCTGGCTAGCGGGCATCAAGAGACCCAGTACTTC.

This clonotype has ten or more counts. The chain carries TRBV2 and TRBJ1-2; 10 positions agree with TRBD1. The trim removed 5 bases at V and 3 bases at J, leaving 3 bases unmatched. Germline CDR1 and CDR2: SNHLY and FYNNEI. The CDR3 runs 14 residues. The CDR3 region is CASSPGTGDYGYTF. The CDR3 DNA follows: TGTGCCAGCAGTCCCGGGACAGGGGACTATGGCTACACCTTC.